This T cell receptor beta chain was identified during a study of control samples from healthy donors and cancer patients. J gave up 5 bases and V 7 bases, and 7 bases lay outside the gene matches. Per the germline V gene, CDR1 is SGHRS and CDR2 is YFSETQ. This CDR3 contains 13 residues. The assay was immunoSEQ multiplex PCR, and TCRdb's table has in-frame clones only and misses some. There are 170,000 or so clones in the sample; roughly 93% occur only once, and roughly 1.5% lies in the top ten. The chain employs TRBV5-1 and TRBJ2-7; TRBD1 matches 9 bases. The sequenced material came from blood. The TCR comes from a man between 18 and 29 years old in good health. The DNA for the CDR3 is TGCGCCAGCCGGACGGACAGGGGACACGAGCAGTACTTC. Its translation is CASRTDRGHEQYF.